The following is a T cell receptor beta chain sequence with its context. The sample originates from a study of blood T cell repertoires in COVID-19. On the study more broadly: Italy, Spain and the United States were the sources of the convalescent and acute COVID-19 samples. Sources were T cells, B-cell-depleted T cells, or PBMCs; the material itself was cDNA or gDNA.

Trimming shortened V by 2 bases and J by 0 bases, and 8 bases separated the two germline ends. This CDR3 contains 15 residues. Germline V gives CDR1 MNHEY, CDR2 SVGAGI. In the original analysis: Cell counts per sample came from amplifying reference gene primers. This table comes from immunoSEQ multiplex PCR, and its TCRdb copy is limited to in-frame clones, with some not included. The DNA gave D and trimming, while V, J and clone size come from that table. The sample carries a few hundred thousand clones, over 75% recorded once. The chain carries TRBV6-5 and TRBJ1-3; D possibly corresponds to TRBD1 (5 bases). The clonotype was recovered from a human donor in a cohort sampled during active COVID-19. The material sequenced was peripheral blood. CDR3: CASSYDSRSGNTIYF. DNA of the CDR3: TGTGCCAGCAGTTACGACAGCCGCTCTGGAAACACCATATATTTT.